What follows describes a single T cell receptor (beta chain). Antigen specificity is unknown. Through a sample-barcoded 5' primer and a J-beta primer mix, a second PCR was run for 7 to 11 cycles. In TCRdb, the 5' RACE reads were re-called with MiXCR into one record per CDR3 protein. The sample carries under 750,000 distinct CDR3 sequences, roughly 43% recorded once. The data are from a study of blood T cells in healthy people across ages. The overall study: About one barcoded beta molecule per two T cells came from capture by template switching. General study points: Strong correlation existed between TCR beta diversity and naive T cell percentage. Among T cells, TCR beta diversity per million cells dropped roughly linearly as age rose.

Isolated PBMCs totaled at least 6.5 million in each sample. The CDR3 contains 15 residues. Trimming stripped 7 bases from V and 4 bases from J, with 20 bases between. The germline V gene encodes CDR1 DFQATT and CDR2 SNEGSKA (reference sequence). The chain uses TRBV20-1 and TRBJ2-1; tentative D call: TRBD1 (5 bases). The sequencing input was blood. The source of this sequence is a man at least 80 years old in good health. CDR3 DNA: TGCAGTGGGCAGACAGCAAGCCTAGGGTACAATGAGCAGTTCTTC. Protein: CSGQTASLGYNEQFF.